These T cell receptor beta chains were read from a single sample in a study of CXCR3-negative and CXCR3-positive naive CD8 T cells. Each CDR3 protein gets one entry in TCRdb, which reprocessed the 5' RACE reads and gives no DNA. The sample holds around 140,000 distinct CDR3 sequences. Sequencing input: naive CXCR3+ CD8+ T cells from blood. These receptor sequences come from a human donor in good health. Some clones in this sample may be carry-over from other donors' samples. The CDR3 runs from the conserved cysteine through the conserved F or W.

>13|TRBJ1-1|TRBV4-3
CASSQDQRTEAFF
>14|TRBJ2-1|TRBV7-6
CASSLVQGSNEQFF
>13|TRBJ2-7|TRBV5-6
CASSPGGGNEQYF
>15|TRBJ2-5|TRBV7-9
CASSISTGLQETQYF
>13|TRBJ2-7|TRBV6-2/TRBV6-3
CASRIAGDHEQYF
>18|TRBJ2-3|TRBV15
CATSLVLIAGGPTDTQYF
>14|TRBJ1-1|TRBV29-1
CSVEMSGVGSEAFF
>15|TRBJ1-5|TRBV20-1
CSASLTDYSNQPQHF
>13|TRBJ2-1|TRBV29-1
CSAPGQHYNEQFF
>16|TRBJ2-3|TRBV4-1
CASSHGLAEPTDTQYF
>13|TRBJ2-1|TRBV5-5
CASRTLGGVEQFF
>14|TRBJ2-7|TRBV20-1
CSATSTGVAYEQYF
>14|TRBJ1-2|TRBV9
CASSVRQGLSGYTF
>14|TRBJ2-2|TRBV20-1
CSATDQPRSGELFF
>15|TRBJ1-3|TRBV27
CASSLVAGSGNTIYF
>14|TRBJ2-1|TRBV27
CASSSSSAYNEQFF
>16|TRBJ2-1|TRBV9
CASSATWTSAYNEQFF
>15|TRBJ2-6|TRBV28
CASSLGLSGANVLTF
>16|TRBJ2-3|TRBV14
CASSQDPGGFTDTQYF
>16|TRBJ2-1|TRBV11-2
CASSSTLGQGVYEQFF
>13|TRBJ2-2|TRBV29-1
CSATSGNTGELFF
>15|TRBJ1-6|TRBV9
CASSVDWGAGSPLHF
>13|TRBJ1-6|TRBV30
CAWSVVKNSPLHF
>17|TRBJ1-1|TRBV7-9
CASSSLYAGRGNTEAFF
>17|TRBJ2-2|TRBV4-1
CASSPLGGLLGTGELFF
>14|TRBJ2-5|TRBV13
CASKLAGAQETQYF
>16|TRBJ2-7|TRBV28
CASSYPSGLAAYEQYF
>12|TRBJ2-1|TRBV11-2
CASTALSNEQFF
>17|TRBJ2-7|TRBV28
CASSPLTPTGSSYEQYF
>15|TRBJ2-7|TRBV27
CASSLSDSSRGEQYF
>11|TRBJ2-3|TRBV6-6
CAIRVADTQYF
>12|TRBJ1-1|TRBV19
CASTTGNTEAFF
>14|TRBJ2-7|TRBV27
CASSLRGDAYEQYF
>15|TRBJ2-1|TRBV28
CASSAPSGSSNEQFF
>13|TRBJ2-5|TRBV25-1
CASSELKQETQYF
>14|TRBJ2-7|TRBV14
CASSRTSGNYEQYF
>14|TRBJ2-1|TRBV7-3
CASSLAGGNNEQFF
>16|TRBJ2-4|TRBV12-3/TRBV12-4
CASSPTGSGAKNIQYF
>16|TRBJ1-1|TRBV7-9
CASSSIVAGGRWGAFF
>11|TRBJ2-7|TRBV29-1
CSVGPGGEQYF
>12|TRBJ2-3|TRBV5-1
CASSQGTDFHYF
>16|TRBJ2-1|TRBV7-2
CASSFWDSRSHNEQFF
>18|TRBJ2-5|TRBV4-1
CASSQSAGGQGSQETQYF
>18|TRBJ2-2|TRBV13
CASSLIVPTGQNTGELFF
>13|TRBJ1-1|TRBV5-1
CASSRQGYTEAFF
>15|TRBJ2-1|TRBV7-8
CASSLGQGDYNEQFF
>15|TRBJ1-4|TRBV2
CASSEGQALNEKLFF
>14|TRBJ2-7|TRBV28
CASSLGQVTYEQYF
>13|TRBJ2-5|TRBV15
CATSPRVQETQYF
>16|TRBJ2-1|TRBV12-5
CASGDPSGTGDNEQFF
>15|TRBJ2-2|TRBV5-4
CASSLVTGHTGELFF
>11|TRBJ2-3|TRBV6-2/TRBV6-3
CASTAGGTQYF